The 9 T cell receptor beta chains given below trace back to one sample, sequenced in a study of T cell responses to AZD1222 COVID-19 vaccine. The repertoire was sequenced with immunoSEQ multiplex PCR; TCRdb's copy has only in-frame clones and lacks some. The table lists 200,000 to 250,000 clones, roughly 94% of them singletons. The specimen was peripheral blood, collected 28 days after the second dose of the MenACWY control vaccine. Source of these receptors: an adult who received the MenACWY meningococcal vaccine as a control.

This chain joins TRBV7-2 and TRBJ2-1, with TRBD1 identical over 7 bases. Germline loops: CDR1 SGHTA, CDR2 FQGNSA. This CDR3 has 14 residues. Trimming took 5 bases from V and 8 from J; bases not matched to a gene: 9. CDR3 DNA: TGTGCCAGCAGCCCCGGGACAGCCAGGGATGAGCAGTTCTTC. Translated: CASSPGTARDEQFF.

V and J are TRBV6-5 and TRBJ1-3, with D tentatively TRBD1 (5 bases). This CDR3 region has 14 residues. The V end was cut by 5 bases, the J end by 4 bases, with 12 bases between. Looked up from germline, CDR1 is MNHEY and CDR2 is SVGAGI. CDR3 sequence reads: CASSPGLSGNTIYF. In DNA, the CDR3 is TGTGCCAGCAGTCCAGGGTTGTCCGGAAACACCATATATTTT.

With respect to this clone: Distinct nucleotide sequences in the sample also encode this CDR3. The chain carries TRBV6-5 and TRBJ1-5; TRBD1 matches at 7 bases. CDR1 is MNHEY, CDR2 SVGAGI, per germline. CDR3 length: 13 amino acids. Trimming took 6 bases from V and 5 from J; bases not matched to a gene: 4. Written as DNA, the CDR3 is TGTGCCAGCAGCTCAGACAGGGATCAGCCCCAGCATTTT. This codes for CASSSDRDQPQHF.

V gene TRBV6-2 or TRBV6-3 combines with J gene TRBJ1-1; no clear D. Between the trimmed V and J ends, which lost 6 bases and 1 base, there was a span of 12 bases. There are 14 residues in the CDR3. Germline loops: CDR1 MNHEY, CDR2 SVGEGT. The CDR3 sequence is CASSPSPWNTEAFF. DNA of the CDR3: TGTGCCAGCAGCCCCTCCCCATGGAACACTGAAGCTTTCTTT.

The sample holds one count of this clone. This chain joins TRBV9 and TRBJ2-7, with D perhaps TRBD1 (6 bases). Trimming removed 0 bases from V and 6 bases from J, with 10 bases in between. Germline V lookup: CDR1 SGDLS, CDR2 YYNGEE. The CDR3 has 13 residues. As DNA, the CDR3 is TGTGCCAGCAGCGTAGAGACAGGAGGCGAGCAGTACTTC. This codes for CASSVETGGEQYF.

The chain employs TRBV7-2 and TRBJ2-2; possibly TRBD1 or TRBD2 for D (5 bases each). The CDR3 sequence is 15 residues long. V was cut by 2 bases and J by 5 bases, with 12 bases left in between. In germline, CDR1 is SGHTA, CDR2 FQGNSA. CDR3 sequence: CASSLRGRGTGELFF. For the CDR3, the DNA is TGTGCCAGCAGCTTACGGGGACGGGGAACCGGGGAGCTGTTTTTT.

The chain joins TRBV19 to TRBJ2-1, with 8 bases lining up with TRBD2. Germline CDR1 LNHDA, CDR2 SQIVND (reference sequence). This CDR3 spans 16 amino acids. V dropped 6 bases and J dropped 0; count of bases not matched to a gene: 7. The CDR3 region is CASSRTSLSSYNEQFF. CDR3 bases: TGTGCCAGTAGCCGGACTAGCCTGAGCTCCTACAATGAGCAGTTCTTC.

The chain has TRBV12-3 or TRBV12-4 and TRBJ2-1; D uncertain. The V end was cut by 2 bases, the J end by 8 bases, with 10 bases between. The CDR3 totals 13 residues. This CDR3 reads CASSLSSIDEQFF. In nucleotides, the CDR3 is TGTGCCAGCAGTTTAAGCTCGATCGATGAGCAGTTCTTC.

The chain has TRBV5-4 and TRBJ1-2; 7 bases match TRBD1. The V segment lost 1 base and the J segment 0 bases; nucleotides outside the gene matches: 3. The CDR3 loop spans 15 amino acids. Germline assignment: CDR1 SGHNT and CDR2 YYREEE (reference sequence). CDR3 sequence (DNA): TGTGCCAGCAGCTTGCAGGGGGGAACTAACTATGGCTACACCTTC. Protein: CASSLQGGTNYGYTF.